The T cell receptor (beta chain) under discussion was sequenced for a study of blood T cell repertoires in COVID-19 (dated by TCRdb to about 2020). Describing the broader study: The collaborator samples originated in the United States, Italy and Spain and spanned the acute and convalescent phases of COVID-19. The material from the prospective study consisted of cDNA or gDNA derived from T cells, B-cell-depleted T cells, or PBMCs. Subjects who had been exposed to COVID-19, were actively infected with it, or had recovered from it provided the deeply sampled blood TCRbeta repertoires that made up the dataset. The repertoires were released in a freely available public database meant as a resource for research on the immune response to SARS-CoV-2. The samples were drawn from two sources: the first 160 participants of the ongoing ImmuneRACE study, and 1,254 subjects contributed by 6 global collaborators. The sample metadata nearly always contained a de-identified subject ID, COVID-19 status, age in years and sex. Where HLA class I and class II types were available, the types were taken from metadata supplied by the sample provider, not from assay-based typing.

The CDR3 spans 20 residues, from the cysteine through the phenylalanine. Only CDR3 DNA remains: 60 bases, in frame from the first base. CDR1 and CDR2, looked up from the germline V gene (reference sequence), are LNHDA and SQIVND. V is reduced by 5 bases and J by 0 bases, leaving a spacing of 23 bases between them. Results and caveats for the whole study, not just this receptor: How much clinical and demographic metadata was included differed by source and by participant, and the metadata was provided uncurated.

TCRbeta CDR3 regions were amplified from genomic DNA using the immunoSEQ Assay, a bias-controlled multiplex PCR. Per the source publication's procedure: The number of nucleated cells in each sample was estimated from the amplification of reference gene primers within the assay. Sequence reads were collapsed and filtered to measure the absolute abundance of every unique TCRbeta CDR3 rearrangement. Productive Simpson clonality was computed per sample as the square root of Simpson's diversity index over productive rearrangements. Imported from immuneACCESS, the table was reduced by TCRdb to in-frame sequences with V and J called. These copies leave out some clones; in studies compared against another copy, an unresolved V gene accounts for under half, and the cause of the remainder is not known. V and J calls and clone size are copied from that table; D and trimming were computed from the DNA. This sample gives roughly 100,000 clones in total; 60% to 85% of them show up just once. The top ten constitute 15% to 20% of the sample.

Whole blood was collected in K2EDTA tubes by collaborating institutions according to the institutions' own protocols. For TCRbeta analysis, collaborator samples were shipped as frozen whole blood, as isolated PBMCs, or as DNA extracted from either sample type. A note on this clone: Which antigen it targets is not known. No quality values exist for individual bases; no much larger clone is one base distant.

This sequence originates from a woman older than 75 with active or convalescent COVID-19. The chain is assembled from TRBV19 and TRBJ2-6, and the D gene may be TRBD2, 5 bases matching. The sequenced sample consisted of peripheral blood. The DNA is TGTGCCAGTAGTTCCCTCCGGGGTGACACGTACCGCTCTGGGGCCAACGTCCTGACTTTC. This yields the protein CASSSLRGDTYRSGANVLTF.